What follows are 22 T cell receptor beta chains derived from one specimen sequenced in a study of T cell responses to AZD1222 COVID-19 vaccine (TCRdb year 2021). The time point label of this sample denotes: baseline before first vaccination. The library was generated by the immunoSEQ multiplex PCR assay. What TCRdb holds here is the immuneACCESS table cut down to in-frame rearrangements. Part of the clones is not present; checked against another copy, under half of the missing clones reflect an unresolved V gene, and the others are unexplained. Here the sample has about 100,000 clones; around 90% occur a single time. Under 2% of the sample goes to the ten largest clones. The sequencing used peripheral blood, collected on day 0 of AZD1222 vaccination. The origin of the receptors is an adult in good health.

The chain has TRBV18 and TRBJ2-3; TRBD1 agrees at 8 bases. V was pared by 3 bases and J by 5 bases, with 7 bases of the junction left unmatched. Per germline, CDR1 KGHSH and CDR2 LQKENI. This CDR3 has 15 amino acids. In nucleotides, the CDR3 is TGTGCCAGCTCACCTTCCAGGGGGCAGGAAGATACGCAGTATTTT. Translated, it gives CASSPSRGQEDTQYF.

The rearrangement joins TRBV6-5 to TRBJ2-1; a possible D gene is TRBD2 (6 bases). Germline lookup yields CDR1 MNHEY and CDR2 SVGAGI. The CDR3 spans 14 residues. The V end was cut by 6 bases, the J end by 0 bases, with 9 bases between. The CDR3 DNA sequence: TGTGCCAGCAGCAGGGACTTCTCCTACAATGAGCAGTTCTTC. Translating it yields CASSRDFSYNEQFF.

This chain joins TRBV28 and TRBJ1-1; D is possibly TRBD1 (5 bases). Germline-derived CDR1 and CDR2 are MDHEN and SYDVKM. The CDR3 is 12 amino acids. The ends were cut back, 6 bases at V and 8 bases at J, with 13 bases in the middle. CDR3 protein: CASSPQAMEAFF. As DNA, the CDR3 is TGTGCCAGCAGCCCACAGGCGATGGAAGCTTTCTTT.

V gene TRBV11-1 combines with J gene TRBJ2-5, with TRBD2 matching over 9 bases. With V trimmed by 6 bases and J by 2 bases, 10 bases remained unmatched. From germline, CDR1 is SGHAT and CDR2 FQDESV (reference sequence). The CDR3 has 16 residues. The CDR3 spells CASSPSWREGQETQYF. The CDR3 nucleotides read TGTGCCAGCAGTCCCTCCTGGCGGGAGGGACAAGAGACCCAGTACTTC.

As DNA, the CDR3 is TGCAGTGCTGAAGACACCCAGGGGCCGTTCTTC. Its translation: CSAEDTQGPFF. This chain links TRBV20-1 with TRBJ2-1; a weak D match, TRBD1 (6 bases). The V gene's germline CDR1 is DFQATT and CDR2 SNEGSKA (reference sequence). V was clipped by 5 bases and J by 15 bases, with 17 bases between them. There are 11 residues in the CDR3.

The chain couples TRBV19 to TRBJ2-5, with a possible D match to TRBD1 (5 bases). The ends were cut back, 5 bases at V and 1 base at J, with 14 bases in the middle. Germline V CDR1 and CDR2: LNHDA, SQIVND (reference sequence). This CDR3 contains 15 residues. The CDR3 DNA is TGTGCCAGTAGTCTCGACAGCGCTCTCCAAGAGACCCAGTACTTC. It yields the protein CASSLDSALQETQYF. Combining the CDR3 with reference TRBV19 and TRBJ2-5 gives the whole variable domain DGGITQSPKYLFRKEGQNVTLSCEQNLNHDAMYWYRQDPGQGLRLIYYSQIVNDFQKGDIAEGYSVSREKKESFPLTVTSAQKNPTAFYLCASSLDSALQETQYFGPGTRLLVL.

The CDR3 DNA follows: TGTGCCAGCAGTGAGGGGGGAAACACCATATATTTT. Encoded protein: CASSEGGNTIYF. The rearrangement uses TRBV25-1 and TRBJ1-3; D remains ambiguous. Trimming cost V 3 bases and J 4 bases, with 4 bases left between them. The CDR3 length is 12 residues. Germline CDR1 is MGHDK and CDR2 is SYGVNS.

The chain recombines TRBV7-9 with TRBJ1-1, with D tentatively TRBD1 (5 bases). CDR1 is SEHNR and CDR2 is FQNEAQ in the germline V gene (reference sequence). V lost 5 bases and J lost 6, with 10 bases in between. The CDR3 contains 12 residues. CDR3 nucleotides: TGTGCCAGCAGCCCCGGGGACCCTGAAGCTTTCTTT. Residues: CASSPGDPEAFF.

The CDR3 is CASSPGDLNQPQHF. The CDR3 coding sequence is TGTGCCAGCAGTCCAGGGGACTTGAATCAGCCCCAGCATTTT. The rearrangement joins TRBV2 to TRBJ1-5, with D maybe TRBD1 (6 bases). V was trimmed by 5 bases and J by 4 bases, leaving 12 bases between them. Germline V gene lookup returns CDR1 SNHLY and CDR2 FYNNEI. This CDR3 is built from 14 residues.

This clone was observed a single time. The chain combines TRBV18 with TRBJ1-1; D is perhaps TRBD1 (5 bases). The V gene's germline CDR1 is KGHSH and CDR2 LQKENI. The CDR3 totals 16 residues. V was shortened by 0 bases and J by 2 bases, with 13 bases between the two germline ends. The CDR3 region is CASSPPVGGGNTEAFF. CDR3 nucleotides: TGTGCCAGCTCACCACCGGTGGGGGGGGGAAACACTGAAGCTTTCTTT.

V gene TRBV7-9 combines with J gene TRBJ2-3; no clear D. The V end was cut by 5 bases, the J end by 2 bases, with 14 bases between. CDR3 length equals 15 residues. CDR1 SEHNR and CDR2 FQNEAQ come from the germline V gene (reference sequence). CDR3 residues: CASSPGPPATDTQYF. As DNA, the CDR3 is TGTGCCAGCAGCCCCGGGCCCCCGGCCACAGATACGCAGTATTTT.

A single count supports this clone. The chain joins TRBV11-2 to TRBJ2-1, with D maybe TRBD1 (6 bases). Trimming took off 2 bases at V and 2 bases at J, with 7 bases between the two ends. The germline V gene encodes CDR1 SGHAT and CDR2 FQNNGV. This CDR3 contains 14 residues. CDR3 sequence (DNA): TGTGCCAGCAGCTTACAGGGGACCTACAATGAGCAGTTCTTC. Translating it yields CASSLQGTYNEQFF.

This rearrangement joins TRBV12-2 to TRBJ1-5; the D call in the table, TRBD1, was not verified against the DNA. TRBV12-2 represents a pseudogene. The CDR3 length is 18 residues. For the CDR3, the DNA is TGTGCAAGTCGCTTCCTTTTTCGGACAGTCCATAGCAATCAGCCCCAGCATTTT. It translates to CASRFLFRTVHSNQPQHF.

V is TRBV29-1 and J is TRBJ1-1; D gene unclear. The CDR3 sequence is 13 residues long. The germline V and J ends were trimmed by 4 bases and 8 bases, with 17 bases remaining between them. Germline lookup yields CDR1 SQVTM and CDR2 ANQGSEA. CDR3 nucleotide sequence: TGCAGCGTTGGTTCGGGCGAGGGATCAGAAGCTTTCTTT. Translated, it gives CSVGSGEGSEAFF.

This sequence joins TRBV18 and TRBJ2-3; possibly TRBD1 for D (5 bases). The CDR3 runs 18 residues. Trimming removed 1 base from V and 5 bases from J, with 22 bases in between. CDR1 KGHSH and CDR2 LQKENI come from the germline V gene. CDR3 residues: CASSPRGLSRVEQDTQYF. As DNA, the CDR3 is TGTGCCAGCTCACCACGGGGCCTTTCTAGGGTTGAGCAAGATACGCAGTATTTT.

A few counts support this clone. The chain is built from TRBV2 and TRBJ1-5; no reliable D call. Trimming removed 9 bases at V and 2 bases at J, with 17 bases between. Germline loops: CDR1 SNHLY, CDR2 FYNNEI. This CDR3 comprises 15 residues. CDR3 in amino acids: CASELDLGGNQPQHF. CDR3 DNA sequence: TGTGCCAGTGAACTGGATCTCGGAGGCAATCAGCCCCAGCATTTT.

The chain links TRBV11-2 to TRBJ1-6; D is ambiguous. The germline gives CDR1 SGHAT, CDR2 FQNNGV. Trimming left V 6 bases short and J 3 bases short, with 6 bases between. The CDR3 covers 13 residues. CDR3 DNA sequence: TGTGCCAGCAGGGTAAACTATAATTCACCCCTCCACTTT. This gives the protein CASRVNYNSPLHF.

The chain joins TRBV2 to TRBJ2-7; D remains ambiguous. Trimming took off 6 bases at V and 6 bases at J, with 9 bases between the two ends. From germline, CDR1 is SNHLY and CDR2 FYNNEI. The CDR3 covers 11 residues. Here the CDR3 DNA reads TGTGCCAGCAGACGTCTAGGCGAGCAGTACTTC. Its translation is CASRRLGEQYF.

The rearrangement uses TRBV11-3 and TRBJ1-1; D is unresolved. The V gene lost 0 bases and the J gene lost 0 bases, with 2 bases spanning the gap. Germline V gives CDR1 SGHNT, CDR2 YENEEA. The CDR3 runs 13 residues. CDR3 sequence reads: CASSLDMNTEAFF. The CDR3 DNA follows: TGTGCCAGCAGCTTAGATATGAACACTGAAGCTTTCTTT.

This sequence joins TRBV27 and TRBJ1-1; TRBD1 might be the D (5 bases). The V and J ends lost 6 bases and 7 bases respectively, with 21 bases between them. Germline CDR1 reads MNHEY; CDR2 reads SMNVEV (reference sequence). The CDR3 has 15 residues. The DNA of the CDR3 is TGTGCCAGCAGCCAATTGGGAACGGGGGGTGTTGAAGCTTTCTTT. This gives the protein CASSQLGTGGVEAFF.

The chain links TRBV27 to TRBJ1-5; 8 nucleotides match TRBD1. From germline, CDR1 is MNHEY and CDR2 SMNVEV (reference sequence). After removal of 5 bases from V and 4 bases from J, the junction contained 4 bases not matched to a gene. The CDR3 covers 14 residues. CDR3 residues: CASSLRQGNQPQHF. In DNA form, the CDR3 reads TGTGCCAGCAGTCTACGACAGGGGAATCAGCCCCAGCATTTT.

The rearrangement links TRBV6-2 or TRBV6-3 to TRBJ1-2; D ambiguous. Per germline, CDR1 MNHEY and CDR2 SVGEGT. Trimming pared 7 bases from V and 5 bases from J, leaving 14 bases between. This CDR3 has 13 amino acids. The CDR3 reads CASNPGLVYGYTF. The DNA for the CDR3 is TGTGCCAGCAACCCGGGGTTAGTTTATGGCTACACCTTC.